These T cell receptor beta chains were read from a single sample in a study of shared T cell receptors in the human thymus. Assay used: immunoSEQ multiplex PCR; TCRdb lists only in-frame clones, some missing. The repertoire holds hundreds of thousands of clones, with 88% as singletons. This sample was shared with a second study, whose subject was human thymus T cells.

The sample comprised thymocytes. The receptors shown here come from a boy younger than two with a congenital heart defect. The CDR3 runs from the conserved cysteine through the conserved F or W. D genes are given only for firm matches. Rows may omit the clone size; those that give it use once, few, many or a size class.

D,J,size,V,CDR3,DNA
TRBD2,TRBJ2-1,-,TRBV14,CASSQSGRGYVEQFF,TGTGCCAGCAGCCAAAGCGGGAGGGGGTATGTTGAGCAGTTCTTC
-,TRBJ2-7,once,TRBV30,CAWSVPPGAEGYEQYF,TGTGCCTGGAGTGTACCCCCCGGAGCGGAGGGCTACGAGCAGTACTTC
-,TRBJ2-7,-,TRBV6-5,CASSCRTARYEQYF,TGTGCCAGCAGCTGTAGGACAGCGCGCTACGAGCAGTACTTC
-,TRBJ1-2,-,TRBV28,CASSLLGREGYTF,TGTGCCAGCAGTTTACTGGGGCGGGAGGGCTACACCTTC
-,TRBJ1-3,-,TRBV5-1,CASSLATASSGNTIYF,TGCGCCAGCAGCTTGGCGACAGCCAGCTCTGGAAACACCATATATTTT
TRBD2,TRBJ2-7,-,TRBV28,CASSCLAGSYEQYF,TGTGCCAGCAGTTGCCTAGCGGGCTCCTACGAGCAGTACTTC
TRBD2,TRBJ2-1,once,TRBV18,CASSRRASGRGFSYNEQFF,TGTGCCAGCTCGCGGAGGGCTAGCGGGAGGGGTTTCTCCTACAATGAGCAGTTCTTC
TRBD2,TRBJ2-3,-,TRBV29-1,CSVRGLAGGRDTQYF,TGCAGCGTCCGGGGACTAGCGGGAGGTAGGGATACGCAGTATTTT
TRBD1,TRBJ1-2,-,TRBV4-3,CASSQPGQDKDYGYTF,TGCGCCAGCAGCCAGCCAGGACAGGACAAAGACTATGGCTACACCTTC
-,TRBJ1-2,-,TRBV6-4,CASSDRGGGYTF,TGTGCCAGCAGTGACAGAGGAGGGGGCTACACCTTC
TRBD2,TRBJ2-1,-,TRBV11-2,CASSLRGSGMNEQFF,TGTGCCAGCAGCTTGAGGGGTAGCGGGATGAATGAGCAGTTCTTC
-,TRBJ1-1,few,TRBV5-6,CASSDTDPGMNTEAFF,TGTGCCAGCAGCGATACGGACCCCGGGATGAACACTGAAGCTTTCTTT
TRBD2,TRBJ2-1,once,TRBV6-5,CASSLTAGGPKEQFF,TGTGCCAGCAGTCTCACAGCGGGAGGGCCTAAAGAGCAGTTCTTC
TRBD1,TRBJ2-7,-,TRBV5-5,CASSLDRVGQASYEQYF,TGTGCCAGCAGCTTGGATAGAGTCGGACAGGCCTCCTACGAGCAGTACTTC
TRBD2,TRBJ2-1,-,TRBV6-5,CASSYPSGGSYNEQFF,TGTGCCAGCAGTTACCCTAGCGGGGGGTCCTACAATGAGCAGTTCTTC
TRBD1,TRBJ1-1,-,TRBV5-1,CASSLGDRGEAFF,TGCGCCAGCAGCTTGGGAGACAGGGGTGAAGCTTTCTTT
TRBD2,TRBJ2-4,-,TRBV30,CAWRRSGGKGAKNIQYF,TGTGCCTGGAGGAGGAGCGGGGGAAAGGGGGCCAAAAACATTCAGTACTTC
TRBD2,TRBJ2-1,-,TRBV11-2,CASSLGRAGGPSGNEQFF,TGTGCCAGCAGCTTAGGACGAGCGGGAGGGCCGTCCGGCAATGAGCAGTTCTTC
TRBD1,TRBJ2-1,-,TRBV28,CASTLRSGQGYNEQFF,TGTGCCAGCACCCTGAGGTCCGGACAGGGGTACAATGAGCAGTTCTTC
-,TRBJ1-2,few,TRBV10-2,CASSESWSGAPYGYTF,TGCGCCAGCAGTGAGTCGTGGTCAGGGGCCCCCTATGGCTACACCTTC
TRBD1,TRBJ1-1,-,TRBV27,CASSVTGAGLAEAFF,TGTGCCAGCAGTGTTACAGGGGCGGGGTTGGCTGAAGCTTTCTTT
TRBD2,TRBJ2-5,-,TRBV7-6,CASSLAAGGETQYF,TGTGCCAGCAGCTTAGCGGCGGGAGGGGAGACCCAGTACTTC
-,TRBJ2-2,-,TRBV10-3,CAISGPLGGRESTGELFF,TGTGCCATCAGTGGTCCGCTCGGGGGGCGCGAATCTACCGGGGAGCTGTTTTTT